Listed below are T cell receptor beta chains from one sample, sequenced in a study of blood T cell repertoires in COVID-19. TCRdb keeps only in-frame clones here, not all; method: immunoSEQ multiplex PCR. Counted here are 24,000 or so clones, approximately 90% occurring once; the ten biggest clones make up about a fifth. Sequencing input: peripheral blood. Source of these receptors: a woman older than 75 with acute or convalescent COVID-19. CDR3s include the opening cysteine and the closing phenylalanine or tryptophan. A D gene is named only where the DNA matches it firmly. Not all rows give a size; the values are once, few, many and, for expanded clones, a class.

CDR3 length,D gene,V gene,clone size,J gene,CDR3 DNA,CDR3 protein
16,TRBD2,TRBV9,once,TRBJ2-3,TGTGCCAGCAGCACCTCCGGGACTAGCGGCACAGATACGCAGTATTTT,CASSTSGTSGTDTQYF
15,TRBD1,TRBV4-1,-,TRBJ2-5,TGCGCCAGCAGCCAACCCACAGGGGGCTGGGAGACCCAGTACTTC,CASSQPTGGWETQYF
17,TRBD1,TRBV19,-,TRBJ1-5,TGTGCCAGTAGTATAGGGCGGGGACAGGGAATCCATCAGCCCCAGCATTTT,CASSIGRGQGIHQPQHF
14,TRBD2,TRBV30,-,TRBJ2-1,TGTGCCTCGAACAAGCGGGGACTCTACAATGAGCAGTTCTTC,CASNKRGLYNEQFF
11,-,TRBV7-8,once,TRBJ2-3,TGTGCCAGCAGCCCCGGTCAGGCGCAGTATTTT,CASSPGQAQYF
11,-,TRBV7-9,-,TRBJ2-1,TGTGCCAGCAGCTTAGGTGAGAAGCAGTTCTTC,CASSLGEKQFF
13,-,TRBV12-3/TRBV12-4,-,TRBJ2-5,TGTGCCAGCAGTTTTAAGGGGGGGGAGACCCAGTACTTC,CASSFKGGETQYF
14,TRBD1,TRBV27,-,TRBJ1-2,TGTGCCAGCAGTGAAGCCGGGACAGGGGATGGCTACACCTTC,CASSEAGTGDGYTF
16,TRBD2,TRBV15,-,TRBJ2-3,TGTGCCACCAGCAGACGTAGCGGGGCGAACACAGATACGCAGTATTTT,CATSRRSGANTDTQYF
12,-,TRBV3-1/TRBV3-2,-,TRBJ1-2,TGTGCCAGCAGCCAAGCCTGGGCAGGCTACACCTTC,CASSQAWAGYTF
16,-,TRBV5-5,once,TRBJ1-2,TGTGCCAGCAGCTTGGCCGGGGGTTGGGACAACTATGGCTACACCTTC,CASSLAGGWDNYGYTF
13,-,TRBV7-2,-,TRBJ2-1,TGTGCCAGCAGCTTACAGGGGTACAATGAGCAGTTCTTC,CASSLQGYNEQFF
15,-,TRBV9,-,TRBJ2-1,TGTGCCAGCAGCGTGAGCGGAGGGCCCTACAATGAGCAGTTCTTC,CASSVSGGPYNEQFF
15,-,TRBV11-2,-,TRBJ2-7,TGTGCCAGCAGCTTAGGGGGGCAGGGTTACTACGAGCAGTACTTC,CASSLGGQGYYEQYF